The entry below gives a single T cell receptor (beta chain) sequence along with its context. Its antigen is unidentified. The record originates from a study of long-term antiretroviral therapy in people with HIV. Investigators performed immunoSEQ version v3.0 at survey level. Method: immunoSEQ multiplex PCR; TCRdb's copy keeps in-frame clones and lacks some. The sample yields about 21,000 clones, less than 95% seen once. Study-wide points: Clones that had undergone expansion before ART prevailed in the repertoire throughout all time points. Diversity increased after ART yet remained lower than in transplant donor controls. Blood dates from the mid-2000s to the late 2010s, possibly under older ART regimens. ART adherence, viral resistance and therapy changes were not recorded.

V lost 9 bases, J lost 7 bases, and 21 bases stayed unmatched. The CDR3 extends over 18 amino acids. Germline CDR1 LNHDA, CDR2 SQIVND (reference sequence). Sequencing used unsorted PBMCs, obtained nearly 4.5 years before starting antiretroviral therapy. V usage is TRBV19 and J usage is TRBJ1-5; 10 bases align to TRBD1. This clonotype was sampled from a woman aged 30 to 39 with HIV. CDR3 bases: TGTGCCAGCCGCACCAACCCCGGGACAGGGGAGCCTGGGCAGCCCCAGCATTTT. It translates to CASRTNPGTGEPGQPQHF.